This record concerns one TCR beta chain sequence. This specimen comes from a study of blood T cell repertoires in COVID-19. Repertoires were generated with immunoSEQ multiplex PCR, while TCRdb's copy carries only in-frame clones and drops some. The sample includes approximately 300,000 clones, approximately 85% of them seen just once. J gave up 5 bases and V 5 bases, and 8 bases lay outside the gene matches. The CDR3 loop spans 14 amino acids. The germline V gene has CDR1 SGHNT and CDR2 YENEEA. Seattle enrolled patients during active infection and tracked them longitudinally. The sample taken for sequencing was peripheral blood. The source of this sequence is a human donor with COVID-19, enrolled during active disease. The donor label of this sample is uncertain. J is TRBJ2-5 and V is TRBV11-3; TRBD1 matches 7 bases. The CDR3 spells CASSRQGPRETQYF. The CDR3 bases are TGTGCCAGCAGCCGACAGGGTCCCCGGGAGACCCAGTACTTC.